Listed here are 28 T cell receptor beta chains from one sample, sequenced in a study of cytomegalovirus exposure and HLA in healthy donors (dated 2017 in TCRdb). The protocol used for the library was the immunoSEQ multiplex PCR assay. A mixture of 60 forward primers for TCR Vbeta segments and 13 reverse primers for TCR Jbeta segments was used in the multiplex PCR. The table comes from immuneACCESS by way of TCRdb, which keeps in-frame sequences with V and J called. Part of the clones is missing from these tables; in studies checked, under half for an unresolved V gene and the rest for unknown reasons. The sample table lists 150,000 to 200,000 clones, about 13% of them with a count of one. The ten most abundant clones make up 7.8% of the sample. Sequencing was carried out using PBMCs. All receptors derive from a man aged 50-59 years in good health and CMV-seropositive.

This clone was seen a handful of times. The chain recombines TRBV9 with TRBJ2-7, with 7 bases lining up with TRBD2. Trimming cost V 4 bases and J 0 bases; bases outside gene matches: 10. CDR1 is SGDLS and CDR2 is YYNGEE in the germline V gene. This CDR3 contains 16 residues. The DNA of the CDR3 is TGTGCCAGCAGCTCAGAGGGTTCTAGCGGCTCCTACGAGCAGTACTTC. It translates to CASSSEGSSGSYEQYF.

Note on this clone: The same CDR3 also results from other DNA sequences found in this sample. The CDR3 here is CASSYSGQGNYGYTF. CDR3 sequence (DNA): TGTGCCAGCAGTTACTCGGGTCAGGGAAACTATGGCTACACCTTC. The chain employs TRBV6-5 and TRBJ1-2; D might be TRBD1 (5 bases). The germline V gene has CDR1 MNHEY and CDR2 SVGAGI. CDR3 size: 15 residues. The V end lost 0 bases, the J end lost 2 bases, and 10 bases lay between the germline ends.

This clone was recorded a few times. The J gene is TRBJ2-7, the V gene TRBV9, with 8 nucleotides matching TRBD1. Trimming took 0 bases from V and 0 from J; bases not matched to a gene: 5. The CDR3 is made up of 16 amino acids. CDR1 and CDR2 from the germline V gene are SGDLS and YYNGEE. CDR3 loop: CASSVGKDRASYEQYF. In DNA, the CDR3 is TGTGCCAGCAGCGTAGGGAAGGACAGGGCCTCCTACGAGCAGTACTTC.

The CDR3 region is CASSPGGSYNEQFF. The CDR3, as DNA: TGTGCCAGCAGTCCAGGGGGCTCCTACAATGAGCAGTTCTTC. The rearrangement joins TRBV6-5 to TRBJ2-1, with TRBD1 matching 7 bases. Germline V gene data show CDR1 as MNHEY and CDR2 as SVGAGI. J lost 0 bases, V lost 5 bases, and 1 base had no gene match. The CDR3 consists of 14 residues.

The chain carries TRBV29-1 and TRBJ1-1; D unclear. Germline-derived CDR1 and CDR2 are SQVTM and ANQGSEA. V lost 3 bases and J lost 8, with 4 bases in between. This CDR3 has 9 amino acids. CDR3 nucleotide sequence: TGCAGCGTTGACGAGGAAGCTTTCTTT. Amino acids: CSVDEEAFF.

This clone was seen a few times. This rearrangement joins TRBV7-2 to TRBJ2-7; 8 bases align to TRBD1. The V gene's germline CDR1 is SGHTA and CDR2 FQGNSA. The trim removed 5 bases at V and 7 bases at J, leaving 10 bases unmatched. The CDR3 runs to 14 residues. CDR3 in amino acids: CASSLDRGVGEQYF. CDR3 DNA sequence: TGTGCCAGCAGCCTAGACAGGGGAGTTGGGGAGCAGTACTTC. The variable domain in full, completed from reference TRBV7-2 and TRBJ2-7, reads GAGVSQSPSNKVTEKGKDVELRCDPISGHTALYWYRQSLGQGLEFLIYFQGNSAPDKSGLPSDRFSAERTGGSVSTLTIQRTQQEDSAVYLCASSLDRGVGEQYFGPGTRLTVT.

V usage is TRBV7-9 and J usage is TRBJ2-3; 9 nucleotides align to TRBD1. CDR1 and CDR2 (germline): SEHNR, FQNEAQ (reference sequence). This CDR3 has 14 amino acids. The V gene end was trimmed by 2 bases and the J gene end by 4 bases; junction bases not matched to a gene: 1. DNA for the CDR3: TGTGCCAGCAGCTTAAGGGACAGGGCAGATACGCAGTATTTT. The encoded protein is CASSLRDRADTQYF.

This clone was seen only a few times. V is TRBV4-1 and J is TRBJ1-1; D is unresolved. This CDR3 contains 14 residues. CDR1 MGHRA and CDR2 YSYEKL come from the germline V gene. Trimming shortened V by 0 bases and J by 7 bases, and 12 bases separated the two germline ends. In DNA, the CDR3 is TGCGCCAGCAGCCAAGATTCCGGGGTAATTGAAGCTTTCTTT. Amino acids: CASSQDSGVIEAFF.

This sequence joins TRBV7-8 and TRBJ2-3; 10 bases line up with TRBD2. Germline CDR1 SGHVS, CDR2 FQNEAQ. This CDR3 spans 16 amino acids. The trim removed 6 bases at V and 5 bases at J, leaving 11 bases unmatched. The CDR3 loop reads CASSLTIGLAVDTQYF. CDR3 nucleotides: TGTGCCAGCAGTTTAACGATCGGACTAGCGGTAGATACGCAGTATTTT.

The V call is TRBV2, the J call TRBJ2-7; perhaps TRBD1 as D (5 bases). The CDR3 covers 13 residues. Germline V lookup: CDR1 SNHLY, CDR2 FYNNEI. V shed 5 bases and J shed 3 bases, with 11 bases lying between them. DNA for the CDR3: TGTGCCAGCAGTCCACGACAGATCTACGAGCAGTACGTC. It translates to CASSPRQIYEQYV.

Comment on this clone: Compared with germline, one end of the junction differs, possibly owing to a read error. The V call is TRBV7-7, the J call TRBJ2-2; D possibly corresponds to TRBD1 (5 bases). The CDR3 totals 14 residues. CDR1 and CDR2 from the germline V gene are SSHAT and FNYEAQ (reference sequence). The CDR3 DNA sequence: TGTGCTAGCAGCTTAGATATCAGGGCCGGGGAGCTGTTTTTT. This gives the protein CASSLDIRAGELFF.

This clone was picked up a small number of times. V is TRBV7-9 and J is TRBJ1-1; no definite D call. Per the germline V gene, CDR1 is SEHNR and CDR2 is FQNEAQ (reference sequence). The V and J ends lost 1 base and 0 bases respectively, with 9 bases between them. This CDR3 region has 15 residues. The CDR3 is CASSLGGVLNTEAFF. CDR3 in DNA: TGTGCCAGCAGCTTAGGTGGAGTCCTGAACACTGAAGCTTTCTTT.

This clone was counted only a few times. The rearrangement links TRBV5-4 to TRBJ1-4; 8 bases map to TRBD1. Germline loops: CDR1 SGHNT, CDR2 YYREEE (reference sequence). Germline trimming cut 0 bases from V and 6 bases from J; bases unmatched to any gene: 1. There are 14 residues in the CDR3. CDR3 coding DNA: TGTGCCAGCAGCTTGGACAGGGGGGATGAAAAACTGTTTTTT. Translating gives CASSLDRGDEKLFF.

The table lists this clone with a few counts. The J gene is TRBJ1-2, the V gene TRBV6-1; 8 bases agree with TRBD1. This CDR3 contains 15 residues. J gave up 1 base and V 1 base, and 2 bases lay outside the gene matches. Germline CDR1 reads MNHNS; CDR2 reads SASEGT. CDR3 in amino acids: CASSEETGVNYGYTF. CDR3 DNA: TGTGCCAGCAGTGAAGAGACAGGGGTTAACTATGGCTACACCTTC.

The table lists this clone with a few counts. This rearrangement joins TRBV5-6 to TRBJ2-3; D might be TRBD1 (6 bases). This CDR3 contains 16 residues. V lost 4 bases and J 6 bases, leaving 21 bases between the germline ends. Germline-derived CDR1 and CDR2 are SGHDT and YYEEEE. The CDR3 DNA reads as TGTGCCAGCAGCGTCGACAGGTCCCGAGGTCGTGATACGCAGTATTTT. Translated: CASSVDRSRGRDTQYF. Looking up the rest from reference TRBV5-6 and TRBJ2-3 gives the full variable domain: DAGVTQSPTHLIKTRGQQVTLRCSPKSGHDTVSWYQQALGQGPQFIFQYYEEEERQRGNFPDRFSGHQFPNYSSELNVNALLLGDSALYLCASSVDRSRGRDTQYFGPGTRLTVL.

The table lists this clone with a few counts. The V and J genes are TRBV2 and TRBJ1-6; the D is unclear. CDR3 length: 17 amino acids. Germline CDR1 and CDR2: SNHLY and FYNNEI. The V and J ends lost 5 bases and 0 bases respectively, with 14 bases between them. The CDR3 nucleotides are TGTGCCAGCAGTCAAATCGGGAGGAGCTCCTATAATTCACCCCTCCACTTT. It specifies CASSQIGRSSYNSPLHF.

This clone was detected only a few times. The J gene is TRBJ1-2, the V gene TRBV6-6; D is uncertain. CDR3 length: 13 amino acids. The germline CDR1 and CDR2 sequences are MNHNY and SVGAGI (reference sequence). Trimming took 8 bases from V and 4 from J, leaving 14 bases between them. The CDR3 is CASGPESFYGYTF. Here the CDR3 DNA reads TGTGCCAGCGGCCCAGAATCATTCTATGGCTACACCTTC.

The genes are TRBV28 and TRBJ1-5, with TRBD1 as a possible D gene (6 bases). The CDR3 runs 15 residues. The ends were cut back, 7 bases at V and 4 bases at J, with 17 bases in the middle. The germline V gene has CDR1 MDHEN and CDR2 SYDVKM. The CDR3 loop is CASNKRTASNQPQHF. CDR3 nucleotides: TGTGCCAGCAACAAGCGGACAGCGAGTAATCAGCCCCAGCATTTT.

In its sample, this clone was seen a few times. The rearrangement links TRBV7-9 to TRBJ1-1; 7 bases align to TRBD1. Trimming removed 3 bases from V and 11 bases from J; junction bases left unmatched: 15. Germline V lookup: CDR1 SEHNR, CDR2 FQNEAQ (reference sequence). This CDR3 comprises 15 residues. The CDR3 loop is CASSLTGMDMYGAFF. The CDR3 coding sequence is TGTGCCAGCAGCTTGACAGGGATGGACATGTATGGGGCTTTCTTT.

This clone has just a few counts. V gene TRBV10-3 combines with J gene TRBJ1-2; D not resolved. The CDR3 is 13 residues long. Germline V gene lookup returns CDR1 ENHRY and CDR2 SYGVKD. V was cut by 2 bases and J by 8 bases, with 12 bases left in between. CDR3 nucleotide sequence: TGTGCCATCAGTGAGGGACCCGGCGGGGGCTACACCTTC. This codes for CAISEGPGGGYTF.

This sequence joins TRBV7-3 and TRBJ2-5; 7 nucleotides match TRBD2. Matching the DNA end better, TRBJ2-7 makes the J call doubtful. From germline, CDR1 is SGHTA and CDR2 FQGTGA. CDR3 size: 13 residues. This CDR3 reads CASSLTTSSEQYF. Written as DNA, the CDR3 is TGTGCCAGCAGCTTAACGACTAGCAGCGAGCAGTACTTC.

J is TRBJ2-1 and V is TRBV10-3; 8 positions match TRBD2. The V and J ends lost 0 bases and 8 bases, in that order; junction bases with no gene match: 12. This CDR3 has 17 amino acids. CDR1 ENHRY and CDR2 SYGVKD come from the germline V gene. CDR3 nucleotides: TGTGCCATCAGTGAGTCTCGGGGTAGCGGGGTGGAAGATGAGCAGTTCTTC. Its protein product is CAISESRGSGVEDEQFF.

V usage is TRBV19 and J usage is TRBJ1-6, with D possibly being TRBD1 (5 bases). CDR1 LNHDA and CDR2 SQIVND come from the germline V gene (reference sequence). CDR3 size: 16 residues. V was shortened by 5 bases and J by 10 bases, with 21 bases between the two germline ends. The CDR3 region is CASSEQAAGGSSPLHF. CDR3 bases: TGTGCCAGTAGTGAACAGGCGGCGGGGGGGTCATCACCCCTCCACTTT.

A few counts support this clone. V is TRBV4-3 and J is TRBJ1-1; D gene unclear. From germline, CDR1 is LGHNA and CDR2 YSLEER. V was cut by 1 base and J by 1 base, with 10 bases left in between. This CDR3 contains 15 residues. The CDR3 coding sequence is TGCGCCAGCAGCCAAGCGTCGAGAAGGAACACTGAAGCTTTCTTT. It encodes CASSQASRRNTEAFF.

In this sample, this clone turned up a few times. The rearrangement joins TRBV10-2 to TRBJ2-2; D is ambiguous. From germline, CDR1 is WSHSY and CDR2 SAAADI. V dropped 1 base and J dropped 5 bases, with 11 bases sitting between them. The CDR3 has 15 residues. The CDR3 is CASSEWLLGTGELFF. CDR3 nucleotides: TGCGCCAGCAGTGAGTGGCTCCTCGGGACCGGGGAGCTGTTTTTT.

This chain uses TRBV5-4 with TRBJ2-1, with a weak D call TRBD2 (5 bases). CDR1 is SGHNT, CDR2 YYREEE, per germline (reference sequence). The CDR3 extends over 16 amino acids. The ends were cut back, 7 bases at V and 0 bases at J, with 17 bases in the middle. The chain's CDR3 is CASESVGVSSYNEQFF. The CDR3, as DNA: TGTGCCAGCGAATCCGTGGGAGTCAGCTCCTACAATGAGCAGTTCTTC.

The V call is TRBV6-1, the J call TRBJ1-2; TRBD1 matches 8 bases. This CDR3 is 15 amino acids long. V trimming: 2 bases; J trimming: 6 bases; junction bases outside the gene matches: 8. Germline lookup yields CDR1 MNHNS and CDR2 SASEGT. CDR3 residues: CASSEIGAGGDGYTF. For the CDR3, the DNA is TGTGCCAGCAGTGAAATAGGGGCAGGGGGCGATGGCTACACCTTC.

This clone showed up just a few times. The CDR3 DNA reads as TGTGCCAGCAGCTCTGGACAGATTGCAACTAATGAAAAACTGTTTTTT. Its translation: CASSSGQIATNEKLFF. This chain connects TRBV7-9 to TRBJ1-4, with D possibly being TRBD1 (6 bases). Germline V lookup: CDR1 SEHNR, CDR2 FQNEAQ (reference sequence). This CDR3 has 16 residues. The V gene lost 4 bases and the J gene lost 0 bases, with 12 bases spanning the gap.